The 18 T cell receptor beta chains presented below share a single source sample, sequenced in a study of blood T cell repertoires in COVID-19 (dated by TCRdb to about 2020). Library preparation used the immunoSEQ multiplex PCR assay. TCRdb's version of the immuneACCESS table is confined to in-frame rearrangements and falls short of the full clone set. An unresolved V gene accounts for under half of the shortfall where checked; the remainder is of unknown origin. The sample profile shows 150,000 to 200,000 clones; 65% to 80% of them were found once. Roughly a sixth of the sample rests with the top ten. Specimen: PBMCs or T cells enriched from blood (not recorded which). These receptors originate from a woman in her 50s with acute COVID-19.

The DNA for the CDR3 is TGTGCCAGCAGCTCACCCCCGGGGGGGCCGGGAGAGACCCAGTACTTC. Its translation is CASSSPPGGPGETQYF. The chain combines TRBV11-2 with TRBJ2-5; 8 positions agree with TRBD2. The CDR3 is 16 residues long. Germline loops: CDR1 SGHAT, CDR2 FQNNGV. Trimming took 4 bases from V and 4 from J; bases not matched to a gene: 11.

The rearrangement uses TRBV5-4 and TRBJ1-1; the match to TRBD1 covers 7 bases. Per the germline V gene, CDR1 is SGHNT and CDR2 is YYREEE (reference sequence). Trimming cost V 4 bases and J 3 bases; bases outside gene matches: 12. This CDR3 comprises 16 residues. CDR3 sequence: CASSEGQGGHHTEAFF. The CDR3, as DNA: TGTGCCAGCAGCGAGGGCCAAGGGGGCCATCACACTGAAGCTTTCTTT.

V gene TRBV7-2 combines with J gene TRBJ1-6; no reliable D call. In germline, CDR1 is SGHTA, CDR2 FQGNSA. The V end lost 6 bases, the J end lost 6 bases, and 3 bases lay between the germline ends. The CDR3 length is 11 residues. CDR3 DNA: TGTGCCAGCAGTCGTAATTCACCCCTCCACTTT. This codes for CASSRNSPLHF. The whole variable domain, filled in from reference TRBV7-2 and TRBJ1-6, reads GAGVSQSPSNKVTEKGKDVELRCDPISGHTALYWYRQSLGQGLEFLIYFQGNSAPDKSGLPSDRFSAERTGGSVSTLTIQRTQQEDSAVYLCASSRNSPLHFGNGTRLTVT.

The chain is built from TRBV27 and TRBJ1-3; perhaps TRBD1 as D (6 bases). This CDR3 is built from 13 residues. V was pared by 8 bases and J by 4 bases, with 12 bases between. In germline, CDR1 is MNHEY, CDR2 SMNVEV (reference sequence). CDR3 residues: CASGRGAGNTIYF. The DNA for the CDR3 is TGTGCCAGCGGTCGGGGGGCCGGAAACACCATATATTTT.

The V call is TRBV5-4, the J call TRBJ2-2; tentative D call: TRBD2 (6 bases). The length of the CDR3 is 15 residues. CDR1 and CDR2 (germline): SGHNT, YYREEE (reference sequence). Trimming removed 1 base at V and 5 bases at J, with 12 bases between. The CDR3 region has the DNA TGTGCCAGCAGCTTGAGGCGGGGAGGTACCGGGGAGCTGTTTTTT. Protein product: CASSLRRGGTGELFF.

The V gene is TRBV4-2, the J gene TRBJ2-3; possible D gene TRBD2, 6 bases. This CDR3 is built from 17 residues. The germline V gene encodes CDR1 LGHNA and CDR2 YNFKEQ. V dropped 1 base and J dropped 0 bases, with 14 bases sitting between them. The CDR3 protein is CASSQGVTSLSTDTQYF. CDR3 bases: TGTGCCAGCAGCCAAGGTGTTACTAGCCTTAGCACAGATACGCAGTATTTT.

The chain combines TRBV5-1 with TRBJ2-3, with 7 positions matching TRBD2. Trimming took 6 bases from V and 4 from J; bases not matched to a gene: 8. The germline V gene encodes CDR1 SGHRS and CDR2 YFSETQ. This CDR3 is 14 amino acids long. CDR3 in DNA: TGCGCCAGCACCCCGAGCGGGGTGGCAGATACGCAGTATTTT. Its protein product is CASTPSGVADTQYF.

V usage is TRBV18 and J usage is TRBJ1-1, with 7 bases fitting TRBD1. The CDR3 spans 14 residues. Germline V gene lookup returns CDR1 KGHSH and CDR2 LQKENI. J lost 4 bases, V lost 2 bases, and 4 bases had no gene match. The CDR3 is CASSPTGVATEAFF. The CDR3 DNA follows: TGTGCCAGCTCACCAACAGGGGTGGCCACTGAAGCTTTCTTT.

The chain has TRBV7-9 and TRBJ2-5, with D possibly matching TRBD1 (5 bases). With 5 bases removed from V and 5 bases from J, the gap between germline ends came to 15 bases. The CDR3 is 14 residues long. From germline, CDR1 is SEHNR and CDR2 FQNEAQ (reference sequence). CDR3 DNA: TGTGCCAGCAGCCCCCAGGGTTCGTGGGAGACCCAGTACTTC. Protein product: CASSPQGSWETQYF.

This chain joins TRBV5-8 and TRBJ2-1; 9 bases align to TRBD1. The V and J ends lost 0 bases and 0 bases, in that order; junction bases with no gene match: 7. This CDR3 region has 18 residues. Per the germline V gene, CDR1 is SGHTS and CDR2 is YDEGEE. The CDR3 sequence: CASSLVGTGSSSYNEQFF. CDR3 nucleotide sequence: TGTGCCAGCAGCTTGGTAGGGACAGGGTCGAGCTCCTACAATGAGCAGTTCTTC. Drawing the rest from reference TRBV5-8 and TRBJ2-1, the complete variable domain is EAGVTQSPTHLIKTRGQQATLRCSPISGHTSVYWYQQALGLGLQFLLWYDEGEERNRGNFPPRFSGRQFPNYSSELNVNALELEDSALYLCASSLVGTGSSSYNEQFFGPGTRLTVL.

The chain has TRBV11-2 and TRBJ1-4, with 9 bases matching TRBD1. Unmatched junction bases numbered 14, after V lost 5 bases and J lost 7 bases. The V gene's germline CDR1 is SGHAT and CDR2 FQNNGV. This CDR3 is built from 17 residues. The CDR3 here is CASSRTTGGGMFEKLFF. The CDR3 DNA sequence: TGTGCCAGCAGCCGGACCACAGGGGGCGGAATGTTTGAAAAACTGTTTTTT. Looking up the rest from reference TRBV11-2 and TRBJ1-4 gives the full variable domain: EAGVAQSPRYKIIEKRQSVAFWCNPISGHATLYWYQQILGQGPKLLIQFQNNGVVDDSQLPKDRFSAERLKGVDSTLKIQPAKLEDSAVYLCASSRTTGGGMFEKLFFGSGTQLSVL.

The rearrangement uses TRBV10-3 and TRBJ1-5; tentatively, D is TRBD1 (5 bases). CDR3 length: 14 residues. Per the germline V gene, CDR1 is ENHRY and CDR2 is SYGVKD. The V end was cut by 2 bases, the J end by 6 bases, with 11 bases between. The CDR3 loop reads CAISEGEGFQPQHF. As DNA, the CDR3 is TGTGCCATCAGTGAGGGGGAGGGGTTTCAGCCCCAGCATTTT.

This clone has only a few counts. This sequence joins TRBV6-5 and TRBJ2-1; 10 bases align to TRBD2. The CDR3 sequence is 16 residues long. Trimming removed 4 bases from V and 4 bases from J; junction bases left unmatched: 7. Germline CDR1 and CDR2: MNHEY and SVGAGI. The CDR3 here is CASSSTLAGGYNEQFF. The CDR3 nucleotides read TGTGCCAGCAGTTCGACTTTAGCGGGGGGTTACAATGAGCAGTTCTTC.

The genes are TRBV7-8 and TRBJ1-2, with TRBD1 identical over 7 bases. Looked up from germline, CDR1 is SGHVS and CDR2 is FQNEAQ. This CDR3 contains 13 residues. V lost 5 bases, J lost 6 bases, and 6 bases stayed unmatched. The CDR3 region is CASSPTGINGYTF. The CDR3, as DNA: TGTGCCAGCAGCCCGACAGGGATCAATGGCTACACCTTC.

J is TRBJ1-6 and V is TRBV6-1, with TRBD1 matching over 7 bases. Germline CDR1 reads MNHNS; CDR2 reads SASEGT. The CDR3 extends over 14 amino acids. J lost 9 bases, V lost 1 base, and 3 bases had no gene match. The CDR3 DNA reads as TGTGCCAGCAGTGAAGAGACAGGGCTTTCACCCCTCCACTTT. Translating gives CASSEETGLSPLHF.

The chain joins TRBV14 to TRBJ1-6; 7 bases are a match to TRBD1. V dropped 5 bases and J dropped 6; count of bases not matched to a gene: 7. In germline, CDR1 is SGHDN, CDR2 FVKESK. CDR3 length: 15 residues. CDR3 amino acids: CASSFPGQFNSPLHF. CDR3 coding DNA: TGTGCCAGCAGCTTTCCGGGACAGTTTAATTCACCCCTCCACTTT.

The CDR3 DNA is TGTGCCAGCAGCTTAAGCACAGGGGATGTTCAAGAGACCCAGTACTTC. Protein product: CASSLSTGDVQETQYF. V usage is TRBV7-6 and J usage is TRBJ2-5, with TRBD1 matching over 7 bases. J was trimmed by 2 bases and V by 2 bases; bases with no gene match: 8. In germline, CDR1 is SGHVS, CDR2 FNYEAQ. This CDR3 has 16 residues.

CDR3 loop: CASSQEVNRNTEAFF. CDR3 bases: TGCGCCAGCAGCCAAGAAGTTAACAGGAACACTGAAGCTTTCTTT. The genes are TRBV4-1 and TRBJ1-1; D unresolved. With 0 bases removed from V and 1 base from J, the gap between germline ends came to 9 bases. Germline CDR1 MGHRA, CDR2 YSYEKL. The CDR3 consists of 15 residues.